This paragraph reports one T cell receptor (beta chain). What antigen it recognizes has not been identified. No base qualities exist here, and no much larger clone lies one base off it. The entry originates in a study of CD8 T cells in Susac syndrome (dated by TCRdb to between 2018 and 2021). For the study in its entirety: Of the Susac syndrome patients who were sequenced, about six had clinically active disease and eight or nine were in clinical remission. Whether CD8+ T cell activation and differentiation in Susac syndrome was antigen driven was tested using repertoire sequencing. The study compared CD8+ T cell repertoire clonality among approximately twelve healthy donors, approximately 14 Susac syndrome patients and about 16 multiple sclerosis patients. At blood withdrawal, Susac syndrome patients were either therapy-naive, taking corticosteroids (in some cases with IVIg as well), or taking IVIg alone. General findings and caveats noted by the study authors: Around 15 and five Susac-specific public clones were found in the total CD8+ and CD8+ TEMRA repertoires, respectively. Clonal expansion was seen in Susac syndrome CD8+ repertoires, peaking in CD8+ TEMRA cells and being greater in clinically active patients than in remitting ones. The TCR sequencing and HLA analysis was acknowledged to have included a relatively small number of individuals.

High-throughput TCR beta sequencing profiled peripheral blood CD8+ and CD4+ T cells from healthy donors, Susac syndrome patients and multiple sclerosis patients. The Susac syndrome patients fulfilled recently defined diagnostic criteria for definite or probable disease. Bulk CD8+ and CD4+ T cells were purified by magnetic negative isolation, whereas CD8+ TEMRA cells were enriched by FACS. Blood was drawn into EDTA tubes, processed within 24 hours, and PBMCs were isolated by density gradient centrifugation. PBMCs destined for TCR sequencing were cryopreserved in liquid nitrogen and later thawed in a 37 °C water bath. Purity of sorted or isolated CD4+, CD8+ and CD8+ TEMRA cells was at least 90%. RNA was extracted with the RNeasy kit and roughly 0.45 to 1 ug was reverse transcribed using random hexamers. The immunoSEQ multiplex PCR assay, which covers 54 Vbeta and 13 Jbeta segments, was used to amplify TCR beta CDR3 regions. Bias from PCR amplification was corrected by using a synthetic template baseline for primer optimization and for computational correction. The study's processing was this. Only productive sequences were kept, with reads annotated to V, D and J genes according to IMGT and analyzed in immunoSEQ Analyzer. Clonality was computed as one minus Shannon entropy normalized by log2 of the number of productive unique sequences. Public and private clones were assessed among the 100 most prevalent clones of each patient and control. A clone was defined as Susac-specific if it was absent from the healthy and MS cohorts, from 950 to 1,300 published viral clones and from other ImmuneACCESS disease sequences. TCRdb reprocessing: public reads trimmed at Q25 with fastp, clones called with MiXCR, in-frame beta chains kept. Rows are combined by CDR3 protein, so each entry shows the most common genes and DNA. TCRdb, not the original authors, processed these V and J calls. This sample lists roughly 52,000 distinct CDR3 sequences; 95% were detected once. Of the sample, less than 0.8% falls within the top ten clones.

Germline trimming: 1 base from V, 6 bases from J; junction bases outside gene matches: 4. The CDR3 holds 14 amino acids from the cysteine to the phenylalanine. The entry retains the CDR3 DNA only, 42 bases that are in frame from base 1. The germline V gene gives CDR1 as SGHRS and CDR2 as YFSETQ. The TCR originated in a human donor with Susac syndrome. The sequenced material came from CD8+ T cells from PBMCs. In this chain, TRBV5-1 is recombined with TRBJ1-5, with 7 central nucleotides matching TRBD1. The CDR3 amino acid sequence is: CASSLKGAGQPQHF. The nucleotides are TGCGCCAGCAGCTTGAAGGGGGCTGGTCAGCCCCAGCATTTT.